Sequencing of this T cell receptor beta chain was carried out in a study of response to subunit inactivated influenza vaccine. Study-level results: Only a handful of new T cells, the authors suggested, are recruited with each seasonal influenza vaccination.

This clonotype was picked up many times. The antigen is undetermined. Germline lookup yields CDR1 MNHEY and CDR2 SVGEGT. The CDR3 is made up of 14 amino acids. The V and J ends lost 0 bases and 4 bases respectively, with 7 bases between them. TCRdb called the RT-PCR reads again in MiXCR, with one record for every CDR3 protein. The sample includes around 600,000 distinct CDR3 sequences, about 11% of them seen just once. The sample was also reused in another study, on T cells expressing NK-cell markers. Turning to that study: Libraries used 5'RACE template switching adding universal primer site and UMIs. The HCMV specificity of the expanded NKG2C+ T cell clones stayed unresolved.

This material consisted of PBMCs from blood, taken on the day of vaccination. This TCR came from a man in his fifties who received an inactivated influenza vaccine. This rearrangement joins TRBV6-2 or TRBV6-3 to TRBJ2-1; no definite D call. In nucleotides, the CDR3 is TGTGCCAGCAGTTACTCTCCGGTGTACAATGAGCAGTTCTTC. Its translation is CASSYSPVYNEQFF.